This TCR beta chain originates from a study of identical twins. Germline V gene data show CDR1 as MNHNS and CDR2 as SASEGT. The V and J ends lost 6 bases and 4 bases, in that order; junction bases with no gene match: 8. The CDR3 runs 15 residues. TCRdb recomputed calls from the 5' RACE reads with MiXCR, one row per CDR3 protein. This table holds 150,000 or so distinct CDR3 sequences, 3% to 4% found once. This clonotype has only a few counts. Antigen unknown. General study points: Researchers reported excess low generation probability among twin-shared out-of-frame alpha sequences. A lower insertion count was a feature of abundant cord blood beta clonotypes, with no such feature in memory repertoires.

This TCR was recovered from a man between 18 and 29 years old in good health. The rearrangement links TRBV6-1 to TRBJ1-4; 7 nucleotides align to TRBD1. The sample taken for sequencing was memory T cells sorted from blood. The CDR3 loop reads CASSPRQGNNEKLFF. The CDR3 DNA follows: TGTGCCAGCAGCCCACGACAGGGAAATAATGAAAAACTGTTTTTT.